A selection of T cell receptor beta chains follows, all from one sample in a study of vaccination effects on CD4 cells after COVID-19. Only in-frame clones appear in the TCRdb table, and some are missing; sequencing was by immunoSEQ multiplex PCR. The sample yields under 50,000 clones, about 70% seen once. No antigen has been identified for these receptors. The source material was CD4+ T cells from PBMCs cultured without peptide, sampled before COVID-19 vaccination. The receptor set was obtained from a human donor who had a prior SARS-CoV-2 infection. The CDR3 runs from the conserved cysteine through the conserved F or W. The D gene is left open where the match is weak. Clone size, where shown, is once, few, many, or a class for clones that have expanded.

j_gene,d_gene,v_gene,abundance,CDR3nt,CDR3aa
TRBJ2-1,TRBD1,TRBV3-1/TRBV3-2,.,TGTGCCAGCAGCCAACCCGGACAGGGGGGGAATGAGCAGTTCTTC,CASSQPGQGGNEQFF
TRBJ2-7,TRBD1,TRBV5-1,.,TGCGCCAGCAGCCCCGGGACAGGGATCCACGAGCAGTACTTC,CASSPGTGIHEQYF
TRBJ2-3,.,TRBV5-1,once,TGCGCCAGCAGGACTGACGCTAGCACAGATACGCAGTATTTT,CASRTDASTDTQYF
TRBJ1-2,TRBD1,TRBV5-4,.,TGTGCCAGCAGCCCAGACAGGGAGAATGGCTACACCTTC,CASSPDRENGYTF
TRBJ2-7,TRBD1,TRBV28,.,TGTGCCAGCAGTCCGCCCTGGGGACAGGGAATCTACGAGCAGTACTTC,CASSPPWGQGIYEQYF
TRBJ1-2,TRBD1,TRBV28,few,TGTGCCAGCAGTTTGACAGGGGCCTATGGCTACACCTTC,CASSLTGAYGYTF
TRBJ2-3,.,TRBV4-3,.,TGCGCCAGCAGCCACGACGGCACAGATACGCAGTATTTT,CASSHDGTDTQYF
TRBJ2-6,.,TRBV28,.,TGTGCCAGCAGTTTACAGAAAAGCTCTGGGGCCAACGTCCTGACTTTC,CASSLQKSSGANVLTF
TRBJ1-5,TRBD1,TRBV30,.,TGTGCCTGGAGTCCACAGGGGCATCAGCCCCAGCATTTT,CAWSPQGHQPQHF
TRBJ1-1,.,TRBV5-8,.,TGTGCCAGCAGCTTGAACAGGCGCACTGAAGCTTTCTTT,CASSLNRRTEAFF
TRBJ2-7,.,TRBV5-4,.,TGTGCCAGCAGTTTTCCCGGGACTCCCCTCGGCCACGAGCAGTACTTC,CASSFPGTPLGHEQYF
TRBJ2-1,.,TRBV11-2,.,TGTGCCAGCAGCTTGACTAGATCATACAATGAGCAGTTCTTC,CASSLTRSYNEQFF
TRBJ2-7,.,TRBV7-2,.,TGTGCCAGCAGCTTTTCCGCGGCGGGCACCTACGAGCAGTACTTC,CASSFSAAGTYEQYF
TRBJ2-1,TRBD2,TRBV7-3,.,TGTGCCAGCAGCCGAGCTAGCGGGGGGGCCACAGAGCAGTTCTTC,CASSRASGGATEQFF
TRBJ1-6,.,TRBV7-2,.,TGTGCCAGCAGCTTATTGAGTCCAGGACTTCAGTCACCCCTCCACTTT,CASSLLSPGLQSPLHF
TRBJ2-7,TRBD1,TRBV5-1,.,TGCGCCAGCAGCTTCGCCCAGAGGACAGGACCCTACGAGCAGTACTTC,CASSFAQRTGPYEQYF
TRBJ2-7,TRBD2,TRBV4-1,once,TGCGCCAGCAGCCAAGAAATTCTCGGGGGGGCGATCGTGTACGAGCAGTACTTC,CASSQEILGGAIVYEQYF
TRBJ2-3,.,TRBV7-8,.,TGTGCCAGCAGCCCCGGCGGGACAGAGGATACGCAGTATTTT,CASSPGGTEDTQYF
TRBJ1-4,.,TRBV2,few,TGTGCCAGCAGACGGCCCCCACCACAGGGAACACTGTTTTTT,CASRRPPPQGTLFF